This TCR beta chain emerged from a study of cytomegalovirus exposure and HLA in healthy donors (dated by TCRdb to about 2017). About the study as a whole: According to a later analysis, the 100 to 150 validation repertoires were produced on the same platform as the 666 repertoires of the first cohort. The study aimed to test whether cataloging public T cell receptors could reveal signatures of past pathogen exposure. Besides the first cohort of hundreds of subjects, a separate validation cohort made up of over a hundred different subjects was used. To predict cytomegalovirus infection status, the study brought together high-throughput TCR immunosequencing, statistical association of individual TCRs with disease status, and machine learning. Here is what the overall study found, with its caveats: The authors suggested that the approach could potentially be extended to other disease states and immunological phenotypes. The validation cohort had no HLA typing available for a later analysis, so co-occurrence within that cohort was assessed over all 120 or so repertoires. While some public TCRs were present in many individuals, most TCR sequences turned up only very rarely across donors. In both the original and validation cohorts, the classifier was reported to diagnose cytomegalovirus status with high specificity and sensitivity. In a later analysis, TCRs clustered in the first cohort were found to also tend to co-occur in the 120 or so validation repertoires, with about 94% of cluster scores above 0. A few of the identified cytomegalovirus-associated TCR beta chains were confirmed in vitro to be specific for cytomegalovirus antigens. The study listed 150 to 200 TCR beta chains as associated with cytomegalovirus.

Donors formed part of the validation cohort, which comprised 120 subjects and was distinct from the first cohort of under 750 subjects. This clone was seen a few times. No cognate antigen has been identified for it. Within one base of it there is no much larger clone, and no base qualities were kept. To prepare the library, the immunoSEQ multiplex PCR assay was applied. From the authors' description of their analysis: A statistical classification framework was built for diagnosing cytomegalovirus status from the catalog of TCR beta chain sequences. Entries here come from immuneACCESS through TCRdb and include only in-frame sequences with V and J called. Some clones fail to appear in such tables; in the studies checked, an unresolved V gene covers under half of the shortfall, and the cause of the remainder is unknown. V, J and clone size are taken as reported in that table, and D and trimming were inferred from the DNA itself. In this sample the table shows 92,000 or so clones, 96% of which occur a single time. The biggest ten clones account for 0.6% to 0.85% of the sample.

The TCR sequence derives from a man younger than 35 in good health and CMV-seronegative. Sample: PBMCs.

This receptor carries the CDR3 CASEGGLAATDTQYF. The DNA reads as follows: TGCGCCAGCGAAGGGGGACTAGCGGCCACAGATACGCAGTATTTT. Here the chain combines TRBV5-1 and TRBJ2-3; 11 central nucleotides agree with TRBD2. The cysteine opens and the phenylalanine closes a CDR3 of 15 amino acids. The sequence is cut down to CDR3 DNA, 45 bases in frame from base 1. V lost 7 bases and J lost 2 bases, and the count of bases not matched to a germline gene is 6. From a lookup of the germline V gene, CDR1 and CDR2 are SGHRS and YFSETQ.